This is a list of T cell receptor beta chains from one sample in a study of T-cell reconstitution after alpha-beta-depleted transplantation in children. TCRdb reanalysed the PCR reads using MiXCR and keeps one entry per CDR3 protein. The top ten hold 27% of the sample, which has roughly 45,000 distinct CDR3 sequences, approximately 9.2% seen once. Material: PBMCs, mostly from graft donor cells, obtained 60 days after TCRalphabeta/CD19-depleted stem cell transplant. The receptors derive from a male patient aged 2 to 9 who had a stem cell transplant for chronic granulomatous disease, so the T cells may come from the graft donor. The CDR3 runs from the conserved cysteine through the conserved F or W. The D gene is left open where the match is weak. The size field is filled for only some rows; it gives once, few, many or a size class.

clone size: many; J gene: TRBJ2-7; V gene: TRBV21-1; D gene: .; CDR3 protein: CASSLRELVDEQYF; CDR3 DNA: TGTGCCAGCAGCTTGCGGGAGCTGGTGGACGAGCAGTACTTC
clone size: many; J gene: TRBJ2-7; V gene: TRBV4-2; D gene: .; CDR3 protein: CASSQHYRNEQYF; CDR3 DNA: TGTGCCAGCAGCCAACACTACAGGAACGAGCAGTACTTC
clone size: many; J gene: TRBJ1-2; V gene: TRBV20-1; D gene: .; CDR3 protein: CSAPRRGQDGYTF; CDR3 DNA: TGCAGTGCTCCCCGTCGGGGCCAAGATGGCTACACCTTC
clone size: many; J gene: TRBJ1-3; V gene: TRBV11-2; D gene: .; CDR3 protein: CASSSTLSGVDRNTIYF; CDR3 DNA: TGTGCCAGCAGCTCAACCTTGTCTGGGGTCGATAGAAACACCATATATTTT
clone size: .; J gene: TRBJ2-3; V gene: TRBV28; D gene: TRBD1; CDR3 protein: CASSPGDRGLLADTQYF; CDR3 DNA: TGTGCCAGCAGCCCTGGGGACAGGGGCTTATTGGCAGATACGCAGTATTTT
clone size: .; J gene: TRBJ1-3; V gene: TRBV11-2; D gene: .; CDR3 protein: CASSLDGNGVGRGNTIYF; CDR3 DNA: TGTGCCAGCAGCTTAGATGGCAACGGAGTCGGGAGAGGAAACACCATATATTTT
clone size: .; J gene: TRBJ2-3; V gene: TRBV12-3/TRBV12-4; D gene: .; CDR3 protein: CASSNPRRGNTDTQYF; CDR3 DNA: TGTGCCAGCAGCAATCCACGGCGGGGAAACACAGATACGCAGTATTTT
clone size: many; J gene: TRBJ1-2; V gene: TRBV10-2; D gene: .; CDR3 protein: CASSEQGYGYTF; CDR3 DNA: TGCGCCAGCAGTGAACAGGGTTATGGCTACACCTTC
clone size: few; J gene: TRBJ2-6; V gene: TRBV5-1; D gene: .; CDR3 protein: CASSSGLSSGANVLTF; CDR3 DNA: TGCGCCAGCAGTTCTGGACTGAGCTCTGGGGCCAACGTCCTGACTTTC
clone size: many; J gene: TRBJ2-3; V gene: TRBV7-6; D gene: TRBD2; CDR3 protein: CASSFSGRLDTQYF; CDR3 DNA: TGTGCCAGCAGCTTTAGCGGGAGGCTAGATACGCAGTATTTT
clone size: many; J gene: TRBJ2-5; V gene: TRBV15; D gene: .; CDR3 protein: CATSRAQGLGQETQYF; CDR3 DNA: TGTGCCACCAGCAGAGCCCAGGGTCTAGGGCAAGAGACCCAGTACTTC
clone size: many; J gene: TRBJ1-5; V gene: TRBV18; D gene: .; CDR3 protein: CASSQGGSQPQHF; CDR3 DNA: TGTGCCAGCTCCCAAGGGGGGAGTCAGCCCCAGCATTTT
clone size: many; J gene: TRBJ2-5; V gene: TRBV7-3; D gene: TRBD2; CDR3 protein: CASARLAGFQETQYF; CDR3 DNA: TGTGCCAGCGCCAGACTAGCGGGCTTCCAAGAGACCCAGTACTTC
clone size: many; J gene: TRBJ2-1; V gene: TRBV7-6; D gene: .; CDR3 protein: CASSLVSPGNEQFF; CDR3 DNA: TGTGCCAGCAGCTTAGTGTCGCCGGGGAATGAGCAGTTCTTC
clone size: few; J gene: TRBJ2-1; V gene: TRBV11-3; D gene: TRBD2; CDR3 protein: CASSLGGTSGYNEQFF; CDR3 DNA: TGTGCCAGCAGCTTAGGGGGGACTAGCGGATACAATGAGCAGTTCTTC
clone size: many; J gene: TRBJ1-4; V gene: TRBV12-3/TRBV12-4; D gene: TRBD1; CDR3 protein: CASSQGQGTEKLFF; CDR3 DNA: TGTGCCAGCAGTCAGGGACAGGGGACAGAAAAACTGTTTTTT
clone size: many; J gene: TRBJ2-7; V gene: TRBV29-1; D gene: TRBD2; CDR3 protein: CSVEDDLTSGRINEQYF; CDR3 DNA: TGCAGCGTTGAAGATGATCTAACTAGCGGGAGAATCAACGAGCAGTACTTC
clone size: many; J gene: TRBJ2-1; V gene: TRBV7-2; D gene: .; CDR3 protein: CASSNLGRYNEQFF; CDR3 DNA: TGTGCCAGCAGCAACCTAGGCCGTTACAATGAGCAGTTCTTC
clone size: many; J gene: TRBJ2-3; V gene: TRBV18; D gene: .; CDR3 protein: CASSPIPPGVSTDTQYF; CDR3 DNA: TGTGCCAGCTCACCCATACCCCCGGGGGTTAGCACAGATACGCAGTATTTT
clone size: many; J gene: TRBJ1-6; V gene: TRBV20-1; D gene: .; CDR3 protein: CSAILQGILHF; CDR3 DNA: TGCAGTGCCATACTACAGGGAATACTCCACTTT
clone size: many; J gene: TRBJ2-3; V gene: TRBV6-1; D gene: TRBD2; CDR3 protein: CASSVTSGRGTDTQYF; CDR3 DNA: TGTGCCAGCAGTGTCACTAGCGGGAGAGGAACAGATACGCAGTATTTT
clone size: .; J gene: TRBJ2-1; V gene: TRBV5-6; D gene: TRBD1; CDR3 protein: CASSTAGTGLGNEQFF; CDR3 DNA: TGTGCCAGCAGCACCGCCGGGACAGGGCTTGGCAATGAGCAGTTCTTC
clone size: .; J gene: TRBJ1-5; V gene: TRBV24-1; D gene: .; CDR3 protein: CATSDFGLPAQHF; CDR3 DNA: TGTGCCACCAGTGATTTTGGTTTGCCGGCCCAGCATTTT
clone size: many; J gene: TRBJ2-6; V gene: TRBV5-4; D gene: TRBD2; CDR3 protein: CASSLDWGRVGGANVLTF; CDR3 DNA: TGTGCCAGCAGCTTGGATTGGGGGAGGGTTGGTGGGGCCAACGTCCTGACTTTC
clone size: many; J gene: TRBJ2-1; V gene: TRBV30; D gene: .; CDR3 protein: CAWRNGIYNEQFF; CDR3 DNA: TGTGCCTGGAGAAACGGGATCTACAATGAGCAGTTCTTC
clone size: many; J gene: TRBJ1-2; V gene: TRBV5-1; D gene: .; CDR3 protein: CASSFTSGTLNYGYTF; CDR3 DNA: TGCGCCAGCAGCTTTACCTCCGGGACCCTTAACTATGGCTACACCTTC